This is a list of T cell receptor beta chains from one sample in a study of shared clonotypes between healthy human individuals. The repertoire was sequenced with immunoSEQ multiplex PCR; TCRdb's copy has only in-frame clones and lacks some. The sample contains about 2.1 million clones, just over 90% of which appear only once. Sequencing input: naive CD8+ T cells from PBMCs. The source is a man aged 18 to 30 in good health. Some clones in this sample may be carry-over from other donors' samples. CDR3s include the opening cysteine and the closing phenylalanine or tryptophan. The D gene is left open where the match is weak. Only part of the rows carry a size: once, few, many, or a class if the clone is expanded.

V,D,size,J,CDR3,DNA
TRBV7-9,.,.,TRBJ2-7,CASQDGSYEQYF,TGTGCCAGCCAGGATGGCTCCTACGAGCAGTACTTC
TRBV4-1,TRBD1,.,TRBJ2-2,CASSQPPGTGNTGELFF,TGCGCCAGCAGCCAACCACCCGGGACAGGGAACACCGGGGAGCTGTTTTTT
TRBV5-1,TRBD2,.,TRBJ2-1,CASSLVGLATNEQFF,TGCGCCAGCAGCTTGGTGGGACTAGCAACCAATGAGCAGTTCTTC
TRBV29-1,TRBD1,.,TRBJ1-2,CSVGGQGFNYGYTF,TGCAGCGTTGGGGGACAGGGCTTTAACTATGGCTACACCTTC
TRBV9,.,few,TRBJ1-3,CASSVDGSPGNTIYF,TGTGCCAGCAGCGTCGATGGTTCTCCGGGAAACACCATATATTTT
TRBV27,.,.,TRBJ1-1,CASSIGGGSGTEAFF,TGTGCCAGCAGTATTGGGGGTGGCTCAGGCACTGAAGCTTTCTTT
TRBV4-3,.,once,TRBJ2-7,CASSPRDSTYEQYF,TGCGCCAGCAGCCCGCGGGACAGTACCTACGAGCAGTACTTC
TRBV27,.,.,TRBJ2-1,CASGVNEQFF,TGTGCCAGCGGTGTTAATGAGCAGTTCTTC
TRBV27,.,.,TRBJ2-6,CASSPGFGLSGANVLTF,TGTGCCAGCAGTCCGGGCTTTGGACTATCCGGGGCCAACGTCCTGACTTTC
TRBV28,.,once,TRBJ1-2,CASSLSVYGYTF,TGTGCCAGCAGTCTCTCAGTCTATGGCTACACCTTC
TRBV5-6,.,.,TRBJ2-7,CASSLGPSSYEQYF,TGTGCCAGCAGCTTGGGGCCCAGCTCCTACGAGCAGTACTTC
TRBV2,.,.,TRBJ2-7,CASSVGTSSSYEQYF,TGTGCCAGCAGCGTCGGGACATCCAGCTCCTACGAGCAGTACTTC
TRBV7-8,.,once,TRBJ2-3,CASSLGGGGSLDTQYF,TGTGCCAGCAGCTTAGGGGGAGGGGGCAGTTTGGATACGCAGTATTTT
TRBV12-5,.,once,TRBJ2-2,CASGLMPPTGRWGGELFF,TGTGCTAGTGGTTTGATGCCTCCTACTGGGAGGTGGGGCGGGGAGCTGTTTTTT
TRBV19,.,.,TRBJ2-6,CASSTPRSVSGANVLTF,TGTGCCAGTAGTACCCCTCGATCCGTGTCTGGGGCCAACGTCCTGACTTTC
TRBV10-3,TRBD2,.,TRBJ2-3,CAIGGTSGPGRAQYF,TGTGCCATCGGGGGGACTAGCGGACCGGGGCGCGCGCAGTATTTT
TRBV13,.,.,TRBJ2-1,CASSLRAGHEQFF,TGTGCCAGCAGTCTTCGGGCAGGTCATGAGCAGTTCTTC
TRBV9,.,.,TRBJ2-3,CASSAQQDTQYF,TGTGCCAGCAGCGCTCAGCAGGATACGCAGTATTTT
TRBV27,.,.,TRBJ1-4,CASSMGTADEKLFF,TGTGCCAGCAGTATGGGGACGGCCGATGAAAAACTGTTTTTT
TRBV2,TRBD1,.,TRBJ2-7,CASTSTGSYEQYF,TGTGCCAGCACCTCGACAGGGTCGTACGAGCAGTACTTC
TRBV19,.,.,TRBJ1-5,CASSADYNQPQHF,TGTGCCAGTAGTGCGGACTACAATCAGCCCCAGCATTTT
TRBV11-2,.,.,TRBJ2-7,CASSLGRVYEQYF,TGTGCCAGCAGCTTAGGGAGGGTCTACGAGCAGTACTTC
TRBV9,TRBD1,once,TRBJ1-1,CASRPDRGTTEAFF,TGTGCCAGCCGGCCGGACAGGGGAACGACTGAAGCTTTCTTT
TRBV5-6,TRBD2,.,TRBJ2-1,CASSLVLAGGSNEQFF,TGTGCCAGCAGCTTGGTTCTAGCGGGCGGATCCAATGAGCAGTTCTTC
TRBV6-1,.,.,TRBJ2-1,CASSENPGSDEQFF,TGTGCCAGCAGTGAGAATCCGGGTAGCGATGAGCAGTTCTTC
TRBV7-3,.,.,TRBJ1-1,CASSLGGRATEAFF,TGTGCCAGCAGCTTAGGGGGCAGGGCAACTGAAGCTTTCTTT
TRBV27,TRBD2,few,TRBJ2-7,CASSVSGTGEQYF,TGTGCCAGCAGTGTTAGCGGGACGGGGGAGCAGTACTTC
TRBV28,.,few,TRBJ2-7,CASSWGYEQYF,TGTGCCAGCAGCTGGGGGTACGAGCAGTACTTC
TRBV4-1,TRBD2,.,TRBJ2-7,CASSQDGGLAGLVEQYF,TGCGCCAGCAGCCAAGATGGTGGTCTAGCGGGATTGGTAGAGCAGTACTTC
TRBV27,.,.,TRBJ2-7,CASSLYSLGTYEQYF,TGTGCCAGCAGTTTATATTCCCTAGGGACCTACGAGCAGTACTTC
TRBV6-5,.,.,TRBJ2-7,CASSYSIYEQYF,TGTGCCAGCAGTTACTCGATATACGAGCAGTACTTC
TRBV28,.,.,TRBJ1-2,CASSLYGGLNYGYTF,TGTGCCAGCAGTTTATATGGGGGACTGAACTATGGCTACACCTTC
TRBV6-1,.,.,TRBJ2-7,CASSEVGYEQYF,TGTGCCAGCAGTGAAGTCGGGTACGAGCAGTACTTC
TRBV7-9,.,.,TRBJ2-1,CASSLAIAEYNEQFF,TGTGCCAGCAGCTTAGCGATAGCGGAGTACAATGAGCAGTTCTTC
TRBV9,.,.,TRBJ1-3,CASSPAGAGNTIYF,TGTGCCAGCAGCCCCGCGGGTGCTGGAAACACCATATATTTT
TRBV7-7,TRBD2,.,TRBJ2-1,CASSLGVSGYNEQFF,TGTGCCAGCAGCTTAGGCGTTAGCGGGTACAATGAGCAGTTCTTC
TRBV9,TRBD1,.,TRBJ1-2,CASSPTGGVLYGYTF,TGTGCCAGCAGCCCAACAGGGGGCGTATTGTATGGCTACACCTTC
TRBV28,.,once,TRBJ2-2,CASKITGHRAGELFF,TGTGCCAGCAAGATCACGGGACACCGCGCCGGGGAGCTGTTTTTT
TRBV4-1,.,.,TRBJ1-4,CASSQEGPVNEKLFF,TGCGCCAGCAGCCAAGAAGGGCCAGTTAATGAAAAACTGTTTTTT
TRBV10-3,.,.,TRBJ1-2,CAISDDSLYGYTF,TGTGCCATCAGTGACGACAGCCTCTATGGCTACACCTTC
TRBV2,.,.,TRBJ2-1,CASSEASYDEQFF,TGTGCCAGCAGTGAGGCTAGCTACGATGAGCAGTTCTTC
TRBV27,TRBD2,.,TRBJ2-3,CASSLSLAGITDTQYF,TGTGCCAGCAGTTTATCCCTAGCGGGGATCACAGATACGCAGTATTTT
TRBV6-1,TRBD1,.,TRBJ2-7,CASSEAGQGVYEQYF,TGTGCCAGCAGTGAGGCGGGACAGGGGGTGTACGAGCAGTACTTC
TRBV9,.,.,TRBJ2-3,CASSPHLGPGTDTQYF,TGTGCCAGCAGTCCCCACCTGGGACCCGGGACAGATACGCAGTATTTT
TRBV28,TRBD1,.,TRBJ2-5,CASSLDPGGGSRYEETQYF,TGTGCCAGCAGTTTAGATCCAGGGGGCGGGTCGAGGTATGAAGAGACCCAGTACTTC